The rows below give T cell receptor beta chains drawn from one sample of a study of T cell repertoires in cytomegalovirus infection. TCRdb re-analysed the reads in MiXCR, keeping a single row per CDR3 protein. The sample holds almost 550,000 distinct CDR3 sequences, approximately 15% seen once. Source material: CD8+ T cells from PBMCs. The receptors were gathered from a human donor in good health (CMV status not recorded). Some clones in this sample may be carry-over from other donors' samples. The CDR3 runs from the conserved cysteine through the conserved F or W. A D gene is named only where the DNA matches it firmly. The listing skips clone size in some rows; elsewhere it reads once, few, many or a size class.

j_gene | abundance | v_gene | d_gene | CDR3nt | CDR3aa
TRBJ2-5 | few | TRBV6-2/TRBV6-3 | TRBD2 | TGTGCCAGCAGTTACGGGCCGCTGGGCGGGGGGTACCAAGAGACCCAGTACTTC | CASSYGPLGGGYQETQYF
TRBJ2-4 | few | TRBV2 | . | TGTGCCAGCAGTGAAGCGGCGGTTCTGGGAAGAAACATTCAGTACTTC | CASSEAAVLGRNIQYF
TRBJ2-7 | few | TRBV4-1 | . | TGCGCCAGCAGCCAAGTTGGACGGCTCTACGAGCAGTACTTC | CASSQVGRLYEQYF
TRBJ2-6 | . | TRBV5-6 | . | TGTGCCAGCAGCTTGGATAGATGGGGTGCCTCTGGGGCCAACGTCCTGACTTTC | CASSLDRWGASGANVLTF
TRBJ2-1 | . | TRBV29-1 | . | TGCAGCGTTGAAGGGACGGGGAGATACAATGAGCAGTTCTTC | CSVEGTGRYNEQFF
TRBJ1-1 | many | TRBV28 | . | TGTGCCAGCAGGCACAGACTCCTTAAGGCGAACACTGAAGCTTTCTTT | CASRHRLLKANTEAFF
TRBJ2-3 | few | TRBV24-1 | . | TGTGCCACCAGTGATACGATCGTGGGGGCTGGGGATACGCAGTATTTT | CATSDTIVGAGDTQYF
TRBJ2-7 | few | TRBV19 | . | TGTGCCAGTAGTTGGGGCGGAGTCTACGAGCAGTACTTC | CASSWGGVYEQYF
TRBJ2-7 | many | TRBV6-5 | TRBD2 | TGTGCCAGCAGTAACCGGGAGGTCTCCTACGAGCAGTACTTC | CASSNREVSYEQYF
TRBJ1-1 | few | TRBV9 | . | TGTGCCAGCAGCTCCCGGCTTGACACTATGAACACTGAAGCTTTCTTT | CASSSRLDTMNTEAFF
TRBJ2-3 | few | TRBV6-5 | . | TGTGCCAGCAGTTACAACGCAGGGGAGATGGGAGATACGCAGTATTTT | CASSYNAGEMGDTQYF
TRBJ1-2 | . | TRBV27 | . | TGTGCCAGCAGTTTAACAGGGTCCTATGTCTACACCTTC | CASSLTGSYVYTF